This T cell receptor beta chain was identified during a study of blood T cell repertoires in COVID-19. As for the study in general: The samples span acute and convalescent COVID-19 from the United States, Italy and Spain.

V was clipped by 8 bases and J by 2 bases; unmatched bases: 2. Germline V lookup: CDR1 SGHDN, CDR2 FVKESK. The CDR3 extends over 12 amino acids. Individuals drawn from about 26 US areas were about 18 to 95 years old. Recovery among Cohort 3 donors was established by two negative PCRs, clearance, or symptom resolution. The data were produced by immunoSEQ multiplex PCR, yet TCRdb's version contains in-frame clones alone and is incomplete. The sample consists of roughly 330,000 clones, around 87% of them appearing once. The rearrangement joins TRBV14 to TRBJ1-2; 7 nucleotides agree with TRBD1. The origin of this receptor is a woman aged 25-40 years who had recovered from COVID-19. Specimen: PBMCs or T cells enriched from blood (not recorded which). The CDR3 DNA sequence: TGTGCCAGCGGACAGGCGAACTATGGCTACACCTTC. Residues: CASGQANYGYTF.